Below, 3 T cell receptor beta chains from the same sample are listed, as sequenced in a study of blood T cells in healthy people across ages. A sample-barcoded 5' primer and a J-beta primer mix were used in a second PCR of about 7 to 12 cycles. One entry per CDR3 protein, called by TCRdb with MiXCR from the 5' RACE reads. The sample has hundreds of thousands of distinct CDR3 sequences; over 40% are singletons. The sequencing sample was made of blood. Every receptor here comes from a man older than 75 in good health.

The CDR3 loop reads CASSLGDRRTGELFF. The CDR3 DNA reads TGTGCCAGCAGCTTAGGGGACAGGAGGACCGGGGAGCTGTTTTTT. V is TRBV7-8 and J is TRBJ2-2, with TRBD1 matching 8 bases. Germline-derived CDR1 and CDR2 are SGHVS and FQNEAQ. The CDR3 totals 15 residues. The ends lost 1 base at V and 5 bases at J; junction bases unmatched: 3.

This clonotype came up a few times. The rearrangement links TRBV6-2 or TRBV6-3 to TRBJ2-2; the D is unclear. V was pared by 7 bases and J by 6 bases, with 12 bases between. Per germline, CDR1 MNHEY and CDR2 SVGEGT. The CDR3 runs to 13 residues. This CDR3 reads CASTDTSPGELFF. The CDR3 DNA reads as TGTGCCAGCACCGACACGTCCCCCGGGGAGCTGTTTTTT.

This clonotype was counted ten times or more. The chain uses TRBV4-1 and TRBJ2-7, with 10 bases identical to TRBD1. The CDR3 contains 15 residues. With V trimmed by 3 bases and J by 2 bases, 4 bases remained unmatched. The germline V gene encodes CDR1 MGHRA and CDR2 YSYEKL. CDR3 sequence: CASSQRQGAPYEQYF. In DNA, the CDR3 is TGCGCCAGCAGCCAGAGACAGGGGGCGCCCTACGAGCAGTACTTC.